This T cell receptor beta chain was identified during a study of cytomegalovirus exposure and HLA in healthy donors. Notes on the study in general: Follow-up analysis seemed to connect common viral pathogens with several of the most significant clusters identified. A previous analysis found most TCR beta V segments productive roughly 87% or roughly 30% of the time. According to the study, roughly 160 TCR beta chains were cytomegalovirus-associated.

This clone occurred a few times. The target antigen is unknown. Primers included in the PCR were 60 Vbeta and 13 Jbeta primers. Sequencing used immunoSEQ multiplex PCR; TCRdb keeps in-frame clones, though not all of them. The table records roughly 120,000 clones, approximately 15% of them present only once. Germline lookup yields CDR1 MNHEY and CDR2 SMNVEV (reference sequence). Trimming pared 8 bases from V and 2 bases from J, leaving 13 bases between. CDR3 length equals 14 residues. Each donor was nominally healthy when sampled (though unrecorded immune exposures were likely). This receptor was identified in a young woman in good health and CMV-seronegative. The chain uses TRBV27 and TRBJ2-1, with D perhaps TRBD2 (6 bases). Material for sequencing was PBMCs. The DNA for the CDR3 is TGTGCCAGCTGCCGGGGGAATCCCTACAATGAGCAGTTCTTC. Amino acids: CASCRGNPYNEQFF.